The rows below give T cell receptor beta chains drawn from one sample of a study of T-cell memory formation after mild COVID-19. From the 5' RACE reads, TCRdb called clonotypes with MiXCR, one entry per CDR3 protein. The sample contains 270,000 or so distinct CDR3 sequences, roughly 18% of which appear only once. The sequenced sample was PBMCs or a T cell subset sorted from them (not recorded which). These receptors were obtained from a man younger than 35 who had mild COVID-19 (a few samples of this study predate the infection). Cell type and time point are not known. CDR3s include the opening cysteine and the closing phenylalanine or tryptophan. D genes are given only for firm matches. Only part of the rows carry a size: once, few, many, or a class if the clone is expanded.

J gene: TRBJ2-3; D gene: TRBD2; clone size: few; V gene: TRBV20-1; CDR3 DNA: TGCAGTGCAACGAAACTAGCGGGGGGCACAGATACGCAGTATTTT; CDR3 protein: CSATKLAGGTDTQYF
J gene: TRBJ2-5; D gene: -; clone size: few; V gene: TRBV11-2; CDR3 DNA: TGTGCCAGCAACGAGTGGACAGAAGAGACCCAGTACTTC; CDR3 protein: CASNEWTEETQYF
J gene: TRBJ1-4; D gene: -; clone size: few; V gene: TRBV4-1; CDR3 DNA: TGCGCCAGCAGCCCCCCCCAGGGAAAACTGTTTTTT; CDR3 protein: CASSPPQGKLFF
J gene: TRBJ2-2; D gene: -; clone size: few; V gene: TRBV7-7; CDR3 DNA: TGTGCTAGCAGCTTGAACCCCGGGGAGCTGTTTTTT; CDR3 protein: CASSLNPGELFF
J gene: TRBJ1-2; D gene: -; clone size: few; V gene: TRBV11-1; CDR3 DNA: TGTGCCAGCAGCTTGGGGGGCGCCCCCCTGAACTATGGCTACACCTTC; CDR3 protein: CASSLGGAPLNYGYTF
J gene: TRBJ2-5; D gene: -; clone size: few; V gene: TRBV7-9; CDR3 DNA: TGTGCCAGCAGCCCTCTCAGGAGTGGGCAGCAAGAGACCCAGTACTTC; CDR3 protein: CASSPLRSGQQETQYF
J gene: TRBJ2-3; D gene: TRBD2; clone size: few; V gene: TRBV29-1; CDR3 DNA: TGCAGCCCCCGAGGACTAGCGGGGGCGGTGGATACGCAGTATTTT; CDR3 protein: CSPRGLAGAVDTQYF
J gene: TRBJ1-5; D gene: TRBD1; clone size: few; V gene: TRBV28; CDR3 DNA: TGTGCCAGCAGTTTAGTCGGTGGACAGGGACTTAGGTCCCAGCATTTT; CDR3 protein: CASSLVGGQGLRSQHF
J gene: TRBJ1-4; D gene: -; clone size: once; V gene: TRBV6-1; CDR3 DNA: TGTGCCAGCAGTGCTAACGGGTATAATGAAAAACTGTTTTTT; CDR3 protein: CASSANGYNEKLFF
J gene: TRBJ1-6; D gene: -; clone size: -; V gene: TRBV10-3; CDR3 DNA: TGTGCCATCAGTGAGATCCGGACCGATTCACCCCTCCACTTT; CDR3 protein: CAISEIRTDSPLHF
J gene: TRBJ1-1; D gene: TRBD1; clone size: -; V gene: TRBV20-1; CDR3 DNA: TGCAGTGCTAATCAACAGGGGGCCTTCACTGAAGCTTTCTTT; CDR3 protein: CSANQQGAFTEAFF
J gene: TRBJ2-4; D gene: TRBD2; clone size: -; V gene: TRBV6-5; CDR3 DNA: TGTGCCAGCAGTTACGGCGGGGGGTTAGCCAAAAACATTCAGTACTTC; CDR3 protein: CASSYGGGLAKNIQYF
J gene: TRBJ1-2; D gene: -; clone size: -; V gene: TRBV11-2; CDR3 DNA: TGTGCCAGCAGCGTGGACACGTCTAACTATGGCTACACCTTC; CDR3 protein: CASSVDTSNYGYTF
J gene: TRBJ2-3; D gene: -; clone size: -; V gene: TRBV9; CDR3 DNA: TGTGCCAGCAGCATCCTACAGCGAGCCACAGATACGCAGTATTTT; CDR3 protein: CASSILQRATDTQYF
J gene: TRBJ2-7; D gene: -; clone size: -; V gene: TRBV18; CDR3 DNA: TGTGCCAGCTCATCTCAGGAAGGAAGCGGCTACGAGCAGTACTTC; CDR3 protein: CASSSQEGSGYEQYF
J gene: TRBJ2-3; D gene: -; clone size: -; V gene: TRBV5-1; CDR3 DNA: TGCGCCAGCAGCCCACGGGGAGGCGAAACTACAGATACGCAGTATTTT; CDR3 protein: CASSPRGGETTDTQYF
J gene: TRBJ1-3; D gene: -; clone size: -; V gene: TRBV15; CDR3 DNA: TGTGCCACCGCAGTATACTCTGGAAACACCATATATTTT; CDR3 protein: CATAVYSGNTIYF
J gene: TRBJ2-2; D gene: -; clone size: few; V gene: TRBV19; CDR3 DNA: TGTGCCAGCCGGGGGCCCCTCAGGATCCCCGGGGAGCTGTTTTTT; CDR3 protein: CASRGPLRIPGELFF
J gene: TRBJ2-3; D gene: -; clone size: -; V gene: TRBV20-1; CDR3 DNA: TGCAGTGTTAGTGGGCTCCCCACAGATACGCAGTATTTT; CDR3 protein: CSVSGLPTDTQYF
J gene: TRBJ1-4; D gene: -; clone size: -; V gene: TRBV7-6; CDR3 DNA: TGTGCCAGCAGCCATAACCCCGACGGAAATGAAAAACTGTTTTTT; CDR3 protein: CASSHNPDGNEKLFF
J gene: TRBJ1-4; D gene: -; clone size: few; V gene: TRBV7-2; CDR3 DNA: TGTGCCAGCAGCTTAGGAGGGAGGACTAATGAAAAACTGTTTTTT; CDR3 protein: CASSLGGRTNEKLFF
J gene: TRBJ2-2; D gene: -; clone size: -; V gene: TRBV7-9; CDR3 DNA: TGTGCCAGCAGCTCGCGGACCATCCAAGGCGGGGAGCTGTTTTTT; CDR3 protein: CASSSRTIQGGELFF
J gene: TRBJ1-1; D gene: TRBD1; clone size: -; V gene: TRBV28; CDR3 DNA: TGTGCCAGCAGTTTAGGTCCGGGACAGATCCCCCTCGAAGCTTTCTTT; CDR3 protein: CASSLGPGQIPLEAFF
J gene: TRBJ1-2; D gene: -; clone size: few; V gene: TRBV12-3/TRBV12-4; CDR3 DNA: TGTGCCAGCAGTTTAATCGGTACTTACACCCACTATGGCTACACCTTC; CDR3 protein: CASSLIGTYTHYGYTF
J gene: TRBJ2-3; D gene: TRBD1; clone size: few; V gene: TRBV7-3; CDR3 DNA: TGTGCCAGCAGCTTAAAGGCCGGGGACAGGGTCGGGACAGATACGCAGTATTTT; CDR3 protein: CASSLKAGDRVGTDTQYF
J gene: TRBJ2-2; D gene: TRBD1; clone size: -; V gene: TRBV6-5; CDR3 DNA: TGTGCCAGCAGGGCGACAGGGGGGGACACCGGGGAGCTGTTTTTT; CDR3 protein: CASRATGGDTGELFF
J gene: TRBJ2-3; D gene: TRBD2; clone size: few; V gene: TRBV7-2; CDR3 DNA: TGTGCCAGCAGCTTATCGGGAGGCAGGAGCACAGATACGCAGTATTTT; CDR3 protein: CASSLSGGRSTDTQYF
J gene: TRBJ2-1; D gene: -; clone size: many; V gene: TRBV6-5; CDR3 DNA: TGTGCCAGCGGAGAAATCTACAATGAGCAGTTCTTC; CDR3 protein: CASGEIYNEQFF
J gene: TRBJ2-1; D gene: TRBD1; clone size: few; V gene: TRBV7-9; CDR3 DNA: TGTGCCAGCAGCTCGAGGGGACAGGTCAATGAGCAGTTCTTC; CDR3 protein: CASSSRGQVNEQFF
J gene: TRBJ2-7; D gene: TRBD2; clone size: once; V gene: TRBV7-2; CDR3 DNA: TGTGCCAGCAGCCGTACGGAGTGGCGGGGGACCTACGAGCAGTACTTC; CDR3 protein: CASSRTEWRGTYEQYF
J gene: TRBJ2-6; D gene: -; clone size: few; V gene: TRBV9; CDR3 DNA: TGTGCCAGCAGCCCGCGCCTAGACAGTCCCTCTGGGGCCAACGTCCTGACTTTC; CDR3 protein: CASSPRLDSPSGANVLTF
J gene: TRBJ1-3; D gene: -; clone size: many; V gene: TRBV7-2; CDR3 DNA: TGTGCCAGCAGCTTAGTGGATCTCCTGTGGGACACCGATGTTTCAGGAAACACCATATATTTT; CDR3 protein: CASSLVDLLWDTDVSGNTIYF
J gene: TRBJ2-3; D gene: TRBD1; clone size: few; V gene: TRBV6-5; CDR3 DNA: TGTGCCAGCAGTTACCTAAGGACAGGGGGCGCAGATACGCAGTATTTT; CDR3 protein: CASSYLRTGGADTQYF
J gene: TRBJ1-6; D gene: -; clone size: -; V gene: TRBV6-5; CDR3 DNA: TGTGCCAGCAGCCACGGGGGGGCGAATAAGTCACCCCTCCACTTT; CDR3 protein: CASSHGGANKSPLHF
J gene: TRBJ2-3; D gene: -; clone size: few; V gene: TRBV25-1; CDR3 DNA: TGTGCCAGCAGTCTCGACGGTGGAGATACGCAGTATTTT; CDR3 protein: CASSLDGGDTQYF
J gene: TRBJ1-2; D gene: -; clone size: few; V gene: TRBV3-1; CDR3 DNA: TGTGCCAGCAGCCAAGAAGGCCGGTGGGGCTATGGCTACACCTTC; CDR3 protein: CASSQEGRWGYGYTF
J gene: TRBJ1-6; D gene: -; clone size: -; V gene: TRBV6-1; CDR3 DNA: TGTGCCAGCAGAAACACGGATTGTAATTCACCCCTCCACTTT; CDR3 protein: CASRNTDCNSPLHF
J gene: TRBJ2-1; D gene: -; clone size: -; V gene: TRBV29-1; CDR3 DNA: TGCAGCGTTGAAGAGGGCGGTGGAAGCTCCTACAATGAGCAGTTCTTC; CDR3 protein: CSVEEGGGSSYNEQFF
J gene: TRBJ1-5; D gene: -; clone size: -; V gene: TRBV12-3/TRBV12-4; CDR3 DNA: TGTGCCAGCAGTCGGGGTTCGTGGCACCAGCATTTT; CDR3 protein: CASSRGSWHQHF
J gene: TRBJ2-2; D gene: TRBD1; clone size: few; V gene: TRBV5-1; CDR3 DNA: TGCGCCAGCAGCTTCGGACAGGGGGAAGTGGCCGGGGAGCTGTTTTTT; CDR3 protein: CASSFGQGEVAGELFF
J gene: TRBJ2-2; D gene: -; clone size: few; V gene: TRBV12-3/TRBV12-4; CDR3 DNA: TGTGCCAGCAGGCCCTCCTATGCGGGTAGCACCGGGGAGCTGTTTTTT; CDR3 protein: CASRPSYAGSTGELFF
J gene: TRBJ1-1; D gene: -; clone size: -; V gene: TRBV27; CDR3 DNA: TGTGCCAGCAGTGATTTACAGGTGAACACTGAAGCTTTCTTT; CDR3 protein: CASSDLQVNTEAFF
J gene: TRBJ2-3; D gene: TRBD2; clone size: -; V gene: TRBV12-5; CDR3 DNA: TGTGCTAGTGGTACCGTCAGCGGGGGGACGACAGATACGCAGTATTTT; CDR3 protein: CASGTVSGGTTDTQYF
J gene: TRBJ1-1; D gene: TRBD1; clone size: few; V gene: TRBV5-5; CDR3 DNA: TGTGCCAGCAGCTTGGGGACAGGAGTGAACACTGAAGCTTTCTTT; CDR3 protein: CASSLGTGVNTEAFF
J gene: TRBJ2-3; D gene: -; clone size: few; V gene: TRBV9; CDR3 DNA: TGTGCCAGCAGCGTAGGGGGGGTAGCAGATACGCAGTATTTT; CDR3 protein: CASSVGGVADTQYF
J gene: TRBJ2-3; D gene: -; clone size: few; V gene: TRBV6-5; CDR3 DNA: TGTGCCAGCAGTTACTCGGGGGGAGCTTACTCAGATACGCAGTATTTT; CDR3 protein: CASSYSGGAYSDTQYF
J gene: TRBJ1-1; D gene: TRBD1; clone size: -; V gene: TRBV5-1; CDR3 DNA: TGCGCCAGCAGCCCGGACAGGCCGACCCAGAACACTGAAGCTTTCTTT; CDR3 protein: CASSPDRPTQNTEAFF
J gene: TRBJ2-3; D gene: -; clone size: many; V gene: TRBV5-1; CDR3 DNA: TGCGCCAGCAGCTTGGCCCAAACAAGCACAGATACGCAGTATTTT; CDR3 protein: CASSLAQTSTDTQYF
J gene: TRBJ2-6; D gene: -; clone size: -; V gene: TRBV27; CDR3 DNA: TGTGCCAGCAGTTTTACGGGGCAGGGTTGGGCCAACGTCCTGACTTTC; CDR3 protein: CASSFTGQGWANVLTF
J gene: TRBJ2-7; D gene: -; clone size: few; V gene: TRBV6-2/TRBV6-3; CDR3 DNA: TGTGCCAGCAGGGACGGTCATGTCTACGAGCAGTACTTC; CDR3 protein: CASRDGHVYEQYF
J gene: TRBJ2-1; D gene: TRBD2; clone size: -; V gene: TRBV6-1; CDR3 DNA: TGTGCCAGCAGTGCCTGGACTAGCGGGGGGGATGAGCAGTTCTTC; CDR3 protein: CASSAWTSGGDEQFF
J gene: TRBJ2-7; D gene: -; clone size: -; V gene: TRBV5-1; CDR3 DNA: TGCGCCAGCAGCTTGGAGTGGGGGCGCGAGCAGTACTTC; CDR3 protein: CASSLEWGREQYF
J gene: TRBJ2-2; D gene: TRBD2; clone size: -; V gene: TRBV5-1; CDR3 DNA: TGCGCCAGCAGCTTGACTAGCGGGGGGGTCGGCACCGGGGAGCTGTTTTTT; CDR3 protein: CASSLTSGGVGTGELFF
J gene: TRBJ2-1; D gene: -; clone size: few; V gene: TRBV24-1; CDR3 DNA: TGTGCCACCAGTGAGGTTAGGGACCCCTACAATGAGCAGTTCTTC; CDR3 protein: CATSEVRDPYNEQFF
J gene: TRBJ1-1; D gene: TRBD1; clone size: few; V gene: TRBV12-3/TRBV12-4; CDR3 DNA: TGTGCCAGCAGTAACATACGGGACAGCCGAAACACTGAAGCTTTCTTT; CDR3 protein: CASSNIRDSRNTEAFF
J gene: TRBJ1-1; D gene: -; clone size: -; V gene: TRBV5-1; CDR3 DNA: TGCGCCAGCAGCTTGGAGGGTTGGGGCACTGAAGCTTTCTTT; CDR3 protein: CASSLEGWGTEAFF
J gene: TRBJ1-1; D gene: TRBD1; clone size: -; V gene: TRBV24-1; CDR3 DNA: TGTGCCACCAGTGGAGGGACAGGGGGAGCTTTCTTT; CDR3 protein: CATSGGTGGAFF